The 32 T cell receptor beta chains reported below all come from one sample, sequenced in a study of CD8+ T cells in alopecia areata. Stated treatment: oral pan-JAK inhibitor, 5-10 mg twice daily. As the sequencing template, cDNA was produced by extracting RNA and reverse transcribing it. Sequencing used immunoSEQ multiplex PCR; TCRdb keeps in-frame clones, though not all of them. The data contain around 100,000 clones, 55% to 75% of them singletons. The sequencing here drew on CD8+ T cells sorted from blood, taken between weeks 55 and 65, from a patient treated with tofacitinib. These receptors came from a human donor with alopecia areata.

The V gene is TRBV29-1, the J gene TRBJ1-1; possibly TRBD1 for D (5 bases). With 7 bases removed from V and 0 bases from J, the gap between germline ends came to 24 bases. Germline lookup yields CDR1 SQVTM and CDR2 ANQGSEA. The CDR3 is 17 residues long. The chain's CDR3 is CSAAVYFRDGLNTEAFF. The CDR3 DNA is TGCAGCGCTGCGGTCTATTTCCGGGACGGATTGAACACTGAAGCTTTCTTT.

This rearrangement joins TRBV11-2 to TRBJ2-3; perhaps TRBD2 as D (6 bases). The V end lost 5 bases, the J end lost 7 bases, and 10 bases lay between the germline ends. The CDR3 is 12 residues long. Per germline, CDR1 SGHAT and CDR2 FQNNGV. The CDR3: CASSPGGYTQYF. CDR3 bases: TGTGCCAGCAGCCCAGGAGGGTATACGCAGTATTTT.

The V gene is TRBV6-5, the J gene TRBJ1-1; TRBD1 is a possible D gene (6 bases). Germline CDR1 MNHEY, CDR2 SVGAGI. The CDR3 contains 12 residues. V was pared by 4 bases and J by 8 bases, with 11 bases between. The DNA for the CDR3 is TGTGCCAGCAGTTCCCTAGGGGGGGAAGCTTTCTTT. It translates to CASSSLGGEAFF.

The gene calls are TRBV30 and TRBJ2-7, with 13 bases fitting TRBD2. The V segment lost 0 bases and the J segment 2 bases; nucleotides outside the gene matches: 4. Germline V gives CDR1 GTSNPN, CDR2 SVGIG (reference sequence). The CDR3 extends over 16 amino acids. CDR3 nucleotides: TGTGCCTGGAGTGTCCCGGGACTAGCGGGGCCCTACGAGCAGTACTTC. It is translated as CAWSVPGLAGPYEQYF.

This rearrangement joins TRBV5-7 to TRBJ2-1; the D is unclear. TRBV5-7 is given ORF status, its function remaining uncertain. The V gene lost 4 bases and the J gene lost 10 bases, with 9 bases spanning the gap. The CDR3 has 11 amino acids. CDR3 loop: CASSPRLEQFF. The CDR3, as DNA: TGTGCCAGCAGCCCCAGGCTGGAGCAGTTCTTC.

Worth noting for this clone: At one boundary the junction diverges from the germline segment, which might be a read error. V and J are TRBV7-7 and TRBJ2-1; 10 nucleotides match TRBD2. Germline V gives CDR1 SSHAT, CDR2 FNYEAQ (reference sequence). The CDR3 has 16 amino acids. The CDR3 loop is CASSLASGGAGNEQFF. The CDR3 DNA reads TGTGCTAGCAGCTTAGCAAGCGGGGGGGCCGGCAATGAGCAGTTCTTC. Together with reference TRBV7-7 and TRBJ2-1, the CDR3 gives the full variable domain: GAGVSQSPRYKVTKRGQDVTLRCDPISSHATLYWYQQALGQGPEFLTYFNYEAQPDKSGLPSDRFSAERPEGSISTLTIQRTEQRDSAMYRCASSLASGGAGNEQFFGPGTRLTVL.

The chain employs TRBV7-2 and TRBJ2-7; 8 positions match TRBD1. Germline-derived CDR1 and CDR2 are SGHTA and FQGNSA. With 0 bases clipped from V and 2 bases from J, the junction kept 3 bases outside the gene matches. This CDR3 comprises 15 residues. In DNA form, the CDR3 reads TGTGCCAGCAGCTTAGCAGTACAGGGGGCCTACGAGCAGTACTTC. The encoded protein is CASSLAVQGAYEQYF.

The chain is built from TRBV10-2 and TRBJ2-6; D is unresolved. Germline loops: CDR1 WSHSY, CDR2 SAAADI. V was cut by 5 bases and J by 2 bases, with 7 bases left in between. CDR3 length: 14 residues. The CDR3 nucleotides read TGCGCCAGCAGTATAGGAACTGGGGCCAACGTCCTGACTTTC. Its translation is CASSIGTGANVLTF.

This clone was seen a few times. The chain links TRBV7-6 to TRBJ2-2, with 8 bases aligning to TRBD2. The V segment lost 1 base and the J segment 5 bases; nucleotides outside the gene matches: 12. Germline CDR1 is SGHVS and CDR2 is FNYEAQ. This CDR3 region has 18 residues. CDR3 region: CASSLGRGTSGWTGELFF. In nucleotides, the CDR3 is TGTGCCAGCAGCTTAGGTCGAGGAACTAGCGGTTGGACCGGGGAGCTGTTTTTT.

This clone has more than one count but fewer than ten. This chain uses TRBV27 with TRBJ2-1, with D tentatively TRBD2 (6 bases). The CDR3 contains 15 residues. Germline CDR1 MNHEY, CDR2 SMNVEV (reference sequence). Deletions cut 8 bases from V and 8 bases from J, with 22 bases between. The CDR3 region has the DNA TGTGCCAGCGGACAACTAGCCCACATCCTCCATGAGCAGTTCTTC. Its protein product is CASGQLAHILHEQFF.

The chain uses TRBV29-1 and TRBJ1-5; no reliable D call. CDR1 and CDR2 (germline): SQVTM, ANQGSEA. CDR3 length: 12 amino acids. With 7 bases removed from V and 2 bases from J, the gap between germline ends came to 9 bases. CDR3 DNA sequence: TGCAGCGCCAAAGACGGCAATCAGCCCCAGCATTTT. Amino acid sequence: CSAKDGNQPQHF.

CDR3 sequence: CASSLVGQTEAFF. DNA for the CDR3: TGTGCCAGCAGCTTAGTGGGACAGACCGAAGCTTTCTTT. The chain is built from TRBV13 and TRBJ1-1; TRBD1 matches at 7 bases. The CDR3 has 13 residues. J was trimmed by 8 bases and V by 1 base; bases with no gene match: 4. Germline V gene lookup returns CDR1 PRHDT and CDR2 FYEKMQ (reference sequence).

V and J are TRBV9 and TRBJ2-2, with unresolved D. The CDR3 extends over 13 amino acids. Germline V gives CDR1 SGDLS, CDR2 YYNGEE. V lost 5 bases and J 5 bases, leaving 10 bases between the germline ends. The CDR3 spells CASSDSLTGELFF. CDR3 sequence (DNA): TGTGCCAGCAGTGACTCTCTGACCGGGGAGCTGTTTTTT.

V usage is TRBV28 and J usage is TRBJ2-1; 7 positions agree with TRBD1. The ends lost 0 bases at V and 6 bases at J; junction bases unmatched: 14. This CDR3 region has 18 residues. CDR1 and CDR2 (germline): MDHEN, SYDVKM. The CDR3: CASSLWTGFGVYINEQFF. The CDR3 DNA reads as TGTGCCAGCAGTTTATGGACAGGGTTTGGGGTATACATCAATGAGCAGTTCTTC.

CDR3 in DNA: TGTGCCAGCAAAGTAGGAAGCTCTGGGGCCAACGTCCTGACTTTC. Encoded protein: CASKVGSSGANVLTF. This chain joins TRBV6-5 and TRBJ2-6, with D unclear. The V end lost 7 bases, the J end lost 0 bases, and 10 bases lay between the germline ends. The CDR3 sequence is 15 residues long. In germline, CDR1 is MNHEY, CDR2 SVGAGI.

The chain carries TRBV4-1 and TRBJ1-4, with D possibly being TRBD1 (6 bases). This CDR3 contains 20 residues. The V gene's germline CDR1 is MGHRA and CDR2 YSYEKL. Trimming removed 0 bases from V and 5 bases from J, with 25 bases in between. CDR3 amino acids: CASSQDQLRDTGSQNEKLFF. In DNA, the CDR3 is TGCGCCAGCAGCCAAGATCAACTAAGGGACACTGGATCCCAGAATGAAAAACTGTTTTTT.

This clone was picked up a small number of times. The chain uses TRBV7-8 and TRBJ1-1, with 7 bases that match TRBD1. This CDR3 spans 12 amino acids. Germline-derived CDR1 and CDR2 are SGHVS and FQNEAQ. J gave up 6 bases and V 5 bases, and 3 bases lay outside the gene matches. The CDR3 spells CASSPGTAEAFF. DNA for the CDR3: TGTGCCAGCAGCCCAGGGACAGCTGAAGCTTTCTTT.

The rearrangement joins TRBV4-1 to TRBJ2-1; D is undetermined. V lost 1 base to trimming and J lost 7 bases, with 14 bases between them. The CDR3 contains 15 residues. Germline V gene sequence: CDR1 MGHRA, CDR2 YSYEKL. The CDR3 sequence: CASSQGPQRINEQFF. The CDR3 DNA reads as TGCGCCAGCAGCCAAGGCCCACAGCGAATAAATGAGCAGTTCTTC.

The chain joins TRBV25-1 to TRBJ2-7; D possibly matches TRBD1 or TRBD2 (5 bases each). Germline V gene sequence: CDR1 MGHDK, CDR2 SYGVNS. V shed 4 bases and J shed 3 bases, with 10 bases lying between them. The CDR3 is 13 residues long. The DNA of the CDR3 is TGTGCCAGCAGTGGGGGGAGAAGCTACGAGCAGTACTTC. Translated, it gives CASSGGRSYEQYF.

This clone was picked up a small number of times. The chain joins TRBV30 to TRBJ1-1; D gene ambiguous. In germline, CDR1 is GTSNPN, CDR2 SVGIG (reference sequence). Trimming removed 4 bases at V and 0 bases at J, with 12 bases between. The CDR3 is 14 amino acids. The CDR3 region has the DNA TGTGCCTGGACCCACAGACTCCTGAACACTGAAGCTTTCTTT. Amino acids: CAWTHRLLNTEAFF.

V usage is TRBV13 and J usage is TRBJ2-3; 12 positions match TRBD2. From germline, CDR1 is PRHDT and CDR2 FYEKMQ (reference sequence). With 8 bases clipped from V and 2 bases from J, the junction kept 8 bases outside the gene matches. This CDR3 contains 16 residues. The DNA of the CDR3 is TGTGCCAGCTCCCCCCGACTAGCGGGGGCCACAGATACGCAGTATTTT. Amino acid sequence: CASSPRLAGATDTQYF.

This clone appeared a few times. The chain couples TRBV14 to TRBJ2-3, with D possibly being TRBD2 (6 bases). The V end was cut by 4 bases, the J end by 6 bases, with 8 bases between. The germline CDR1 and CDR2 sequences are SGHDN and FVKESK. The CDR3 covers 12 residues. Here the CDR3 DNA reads TGTGCCAGCAGCCCCGGAGGGGATACGCAGTATTTT. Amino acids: CASSPGGDTQYF.

The CDR3 here is CASCQPRGGNTEAFF. In DNA, the CDR3 is TGTGCCAGCTGCCAGCCCAGGGGCGGAAACACTGAAGCTTTCTTT. This chain joins TRBV2 and TRBJ1-1, with D maybe TRBD1 (6 bases). The CDR3 extends over 15 amino acids. The ends were cut back, 8 bases at V and 2 bases at J, with 18 bases in the middle. CDR1 and CDR2 from the germline V gene are SNHLY and FYNNEI.

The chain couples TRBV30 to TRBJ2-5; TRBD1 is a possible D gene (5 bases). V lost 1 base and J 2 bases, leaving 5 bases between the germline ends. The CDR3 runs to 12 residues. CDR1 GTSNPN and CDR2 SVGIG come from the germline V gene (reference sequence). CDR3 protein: CAWSGQQETQYF. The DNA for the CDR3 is TGTGCCTGGAGTGGACAGCAAGAGACCCAGTACTTC.

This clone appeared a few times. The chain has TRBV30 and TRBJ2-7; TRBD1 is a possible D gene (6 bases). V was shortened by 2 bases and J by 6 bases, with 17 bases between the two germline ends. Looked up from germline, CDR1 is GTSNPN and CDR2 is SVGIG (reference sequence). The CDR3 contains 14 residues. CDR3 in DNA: TGTGCCTGGAGTATAACACAGGGACGCGCCGAGCAGTACTTC. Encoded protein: CAWSITQGRAEQYF.

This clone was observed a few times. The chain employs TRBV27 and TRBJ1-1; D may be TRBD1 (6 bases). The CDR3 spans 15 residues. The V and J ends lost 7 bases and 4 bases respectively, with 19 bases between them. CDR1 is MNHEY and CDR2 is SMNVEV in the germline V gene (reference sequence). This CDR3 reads CASNPGRGEITEAFF. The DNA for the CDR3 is TGTGCCAGCAACCCTGGGAGGGGGGAGATCACTGAAGCTTTCTTT.

The CDR3 nucleotides are TGTGCCAGCAGCCTAGATGATGAGCAGTTCTTC. It encodes CASSLDDEQFF. The chain recombines TRBV7-9 with TRBJ2-1; no definite D call. Looked up from germline, CDR1 is SEHNR and CDR2 is FQNEAQ (reference sequence). The ends were cut back, 5 bases at V and 8 bases at J, with 7 bases in the middle. This CDR3 has 11 amino acids.

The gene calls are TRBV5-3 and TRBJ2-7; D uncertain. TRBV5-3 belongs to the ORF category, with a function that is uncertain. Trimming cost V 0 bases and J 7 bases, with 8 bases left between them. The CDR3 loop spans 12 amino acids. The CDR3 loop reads CARSLVRWEQYF. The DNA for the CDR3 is TGTGCCAGAAGCTTGGTTCGATGGGAGCAGTACTTC.

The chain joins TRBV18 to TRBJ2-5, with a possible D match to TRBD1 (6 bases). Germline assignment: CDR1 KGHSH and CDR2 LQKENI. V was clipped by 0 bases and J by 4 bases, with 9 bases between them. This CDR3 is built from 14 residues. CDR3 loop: CASSPPQGAETQYF. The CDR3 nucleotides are TGTGCCAGCTCACCACCACAGGGAGCAGAGACCCAGTACTTC.

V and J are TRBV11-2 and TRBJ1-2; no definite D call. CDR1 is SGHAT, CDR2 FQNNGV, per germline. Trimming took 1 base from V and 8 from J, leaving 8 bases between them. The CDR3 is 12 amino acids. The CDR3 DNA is TGTGCCAGCAGCTTAGTGACTGCCGGCTACACCTTC. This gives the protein CASSLVTAGYTF.

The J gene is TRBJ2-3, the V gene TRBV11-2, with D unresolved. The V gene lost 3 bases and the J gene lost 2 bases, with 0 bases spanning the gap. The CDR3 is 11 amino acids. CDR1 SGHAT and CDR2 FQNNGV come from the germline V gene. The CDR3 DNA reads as TGTGCCAGCAGCTTCACAGATACGCAGTATTTT. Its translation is CASSFTDTQYF. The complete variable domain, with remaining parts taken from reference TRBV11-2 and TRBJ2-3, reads EAGVAQSPRYKIIEKRQSVAFWCNPISGHATLYWYQQILGQGPKLLIQFQNNGVVDDSQLPKDRFSAERLKGVDSTLKIQPAKLEDSAVYLCASSFTDTQYFGPGTRLTVL.

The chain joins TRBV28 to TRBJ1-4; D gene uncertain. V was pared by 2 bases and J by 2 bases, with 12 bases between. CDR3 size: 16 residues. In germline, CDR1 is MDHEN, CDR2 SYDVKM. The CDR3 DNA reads TGTGCCAGCAGTTTAGATTGGACGACGACTAATGAAAAACTGTTTTTT. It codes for CASSLDWTTTNEKLFF.